The T cell receptor beta chain under discussion was sequenced for a study of T cells in Graves' hyperthyroidism and ophthalmopathy. The study's findings and limits: Ophthalmopathy cases were set apart from stable hyperthyroidism by a 13 V-J model. With a median lead of roughly 6.8 months before onset, the model predicted ophthalmopathy.

RNA transcripts provided the source from which TCR beta CDR3 regions were amplified. The TCR CDR3 was amplified in a first-round RT-PCR using the HTBI primer set. One entry per CDR3 protein, called by TCRdb with MiXCR from the multiplex PCR reads. The profile covers 690,000 or so distinct CDR3 sequences, with roughly a sixth appearing a single time and 15% to 20% taken by the ten largest. This CDR3 region has 16 residues. The V and J ends lost 5 bases and 3 bases, in that order; junction bases with no gene match: 8. Germline loops: CDR1 SGHNT, CDR2 YENEEA. This clonotype was counted only a few times. Its antigen is as yet unknown. Patients aged 18 to 65 had newly diagnosed hyperthyroidism of under 2 months' duration. The blood was taken when hyperthyroidism was first diagnosed, before any ophthalmopathy symptoms showed up.

V gene TRBV11-3 combines with J gene TRBJ2-2, with TRBD2 matching over 8 bases. The receptor was isolated from a woman aged 45-65 years with Graves' hyperthyroidism that later progressed to Graves' ophthalmopathy. The sequencing input was blood. The CDR3 loop is CASSPSGLAHTGELFF. In DNA form, the CDR3 reads TGTGCCAGCAGCCCGTCCGGACTAGCCCACACCGGGGAGCTGTTTTTT.